The clone carrying this TCR beta chain was seen more than once but under ten times. Its antigen is as yet unknown. Genomic DNA came from blood regulatory T cells gated CD4+ CD25-high CD127-low. This entry comes from a study of regulatory and conventional T cells in RAG deficiency. Assay: immunoSEQ multiplex PCR; the TCRdb copy retains only in-frame clones and omits some. Here the sample spans roughly 28,000 clones, 90% to 95% being singletons. Broader study findings: These Omenn syndrome Treg sorts may hold peripherally activated cells instead. Omenn syndrome and CID/AS patients had 95 to 100-fold fewer unique Treg TCR beta sequences, versus roughly 10-fold elsewhere. Shannon entropy was markedly lower and Simpson indices higher in RAG-deficient patients than control T-cell subsets. Omenn patients showed >80% Treg-Tconv overlap and shorter CDR3 lengths.

Germline V gene sequence: CDR1 LNHDA, CDR2 SQIVND (reference sequence). The CDR3 sequence is 17 residues long. The V end was cut by 3 bases, the J end by 1 base, with 18 bases between. The same data also went into a second study, on regulatory T cells. According to that study: Primers: 52 TRBV forward and 13 TRBJ reverse.

This clonotype was obtained from a human donor in good health. Sequencing was carried out using Tregs sorted from blood. This chain joins TRBV19 and TRBJ1-1; a weak D match, TRBD1 (5 bases). The chain's CDR3 is CASSMIAGSEGNTEAFF. The CDR3 DNA is TGTGCCAGTAGTATGATTGCAGGGTCCGAGGGGAACACTGAAGCTTTCTTT.